The 22 T cell receptor beta chains below all came from one sample that was sequenced in a study of blood T cell repertoires in COVID-19 (dated by TCRdb to 2019 to 2021). The library was generated by the immunoSEQ multiplex PCR assay. This is the immuneACCESS table as TCRdb keeps it, with only in-frame sequences that have V and J called. A part of the clones is gone; compared with another copy, unresolved V genes explain less than half, and the rest is unexplained. In this sample the table shows over 150,000 clones, approximately 90% of which occur a single time. The leading ten clones occupy more than 2% of the sample. Sequencing used peripheral blood. All receptors derive from a man aged 50-60 years who had recovered from COVID-19.

The chain employs TRBV25-1 and TRBJ1-2, with D uncertain. Germline CDR1 reads MGHDK; CDR2 reads SYGVNS. The CDR3 is made up of 14 amino acids. Trimming shortened V by 4 bases and J by 1 base, and 10 bases separated the two germline ends. The CDR3 bases are TGTGCCAGCAGTGTTGAGCCATTTAACTATGGCTACACCTTC. The encoded protein is CASSVEPFNYGYTF.

In DNA form, the CDR3 reads TGTGCCAGCAGCTTAGCGCGCGGTTTGGGGCGTCAAGAGACCCAGTACTTC. Translation: CASSLARGLGRQETQYF. The chain employs TRBV7-2 and TRBJ2-5; D perhaps matches TRBD1 (5 bases). Germline CDR1 and CDR2: SGHTA and FQGNSA. This CDR3 has 17 amino acids. The V end was cut by 0 bases, the J end by 2 bases, with 16 bases between.

The table lists this clone with a count of one. The genes are TRBV30 and TRBJ1-5; the D is unclear. With 1 base removed from V and 2 bases from J, the gap between germline ends came to 3 bases. This CDR3 has 12 residues. CDR1 is GTSNPN and CDR2 is SVGIG in the germline V gene (reference sequence). The CDR3 here is CAWSAGNQPQHF. CDR3 DNA: TGTGCCTGGAGTGCCGGCAATCAGCCCCAGCATTTT.

The chain recombines TRBV5-6 with TRBJ1-6; D is perhaps TRBD1 (6 bases). V lost 1 base and J 7 bases, leaving 9 bases between the germline ends. This CDR3 is built from 14 residues. Germline loops: CDR1 SGHDT, CDR2 YYEEEE. The CDR3 here is CASSLTGSNSPLHF. The CDR3 nucleotides are TGTGCCAGCAGCTTGACAGGGTCCAATTCACCCCTCCACTTT.

The rearrangement links TRBV7-2 to TRBJ2-1, with 9 bases aligning to TRBD1. The CDR3 runs 18 residues. Germline trimming cut 7 bases from V and 4 bases from J; bases unmatched to any gene: 17. Germline V gene lookup returns CDR1 SGHTA and CDR2 FQGNSA. CDR3 amino acids: CASKSEVGRTGVYNEQFF. The CDR3 region has the DNA TGTGCCAGCAAATCGGAAGTTGGGAGGACAGGGGTTTACAATGAGCAGTTCTTC. The whole variable domain, remainder taken from reference TRBV7-2 and TRBJ2-1, is GAGVSQSPSNKVTEKGKDVELRCDPISGHTALYWYRQSLGQGLEFLIYFQGNSAPDKSGLPSDRFSAERTGGSVSTLTIQRTQQEDSAVYLCASKSEVGRTGVYNEQFFGPGTRLTVL.

The chain has TRBV4-3 and TRBJ1-2, with TRBD1 identical over 9 bases. The CDR3 consists of 16 residues. The germline CDR1 and CDR2 sequences are LGHNA and YSLEER. With V trimmed by 1 base and J by 3 bases, 6 bases remained unmatched. As DNA, the CDR3 is TGCGCCAGCAGCCAAGCCCGGGACAGGGACTACTATGGCTACACCTTC. Translating it yields CASSQARDRDYYGYTF.

CDR3 loop: CASSLGGTGAGYGYTF. CDR3 nucleotide sequence: TGTGCCAGCAGCTTAGGGGGGACAGGGGCCGGCTATGGCTACACCTTC. This chain joins TRBV7-6 and TRBJ1-2, with 10 bases that match TRBD1. Unmatched junction bases numbered 6, after V lost 1 base and J lost 4 bases. In germline, CDR1 is SGHVS, CDR2 FNYEAQ. This CDR3 has 16 residues.

DNA of the CDR3: TGTGCCAGCAGGACGACAGGGTCGAATGAGCAGTTCTTC. Translation: CASRTTGSNEQFF. The genes are TRBV6-5 and TRBJ2-1, with TRBD1 matching over 7 bases. Trimming removed 6 bases from V and 7 bases from J; junction bases left unmatched: 6. CDR1 is MNHEY, CDR2 SVGAGI, per germline. CDR3 length: 13 amino acids.

The chain recombines TRBV7-2 with TRBJ1-6; D is possibly TRBD1 (5 bases). This CDR3 has 17 residues. The V gene lost 1 base and the J gene lost 0 bases, with 10 bases spanning the gap. Germline V CDR1 and CDR2: SGHTA, FQGNSA. The DNA for the CDR3 is TGTGCCAGCAGCTTAGGGGACGGGAGCTCCTATAATTCACCCCTCCACTTT. It codes for CASSLGDGSSYNSPLHF.

The chain combines TRBV3-1 (or the pseudogene TRBV3-2) with TRBJ1-5; D is undetermined. V was trimmed by 1 base and J by 0 bases, leaving 25 bases between them. CDR1 is LGHDT, CDR2 YNNKEL, per germline (reference sequence). The CDR3 has 21 amino acids. The CDR3 coding sequence is TGTGCCAGCAGCCAAGGTACTTCGGGATCGAATCCGCGTTATAGCAATCAGCCCCAGCATTTT. Translation gives CASSQGTSGSNPRYSNQPQHF.

The rearrangement uses TRBV19 and TRBJ2-1, with 9 bases matching TRBD1. With 5 bases clipped from V and 8 bases from J, the junction kept 7 bases outside the gene matches. Germline loops: CDR1 LNHDA, CDR2 SQIVND (reference sequence). The length of the CDR3 is 14 residues. This chain's CDR3 is CASSLDRGWDEQFF. DNA of the CDR3: TGTGCCAGTAGTCTCGACAGGGGGTGGGATGAGCAGTTCTTC.

V gene TRBV6-2 or TRBV6-3 combines with J gene TRBJ1-2, with a tentative D call TRBD1 (5 bases). The V and J ends lost 2 bases and 4 bases respectively, with 11 bases between them. Germline assignment: CDR1 MNHEY and CDR2 SVGEGT. There are 14 residues in the CDR3. Here the CDR3 DNA reads TGTGCCAGCAGTTACCACAGGACCTCCTATGGCTACACCTTC. Amino acids: CASSYHRTSYGYTF.

The rearrangement uses TRBV30 and TRBJ1-6; no clear D gene. CDR1 is GTSNPN, CDR2 SVGIG, per germline (reference sequence). Trimming removed 3 bases at V and 8 bases at J, with 23 bases between. CDR3 length: 17 residues. The CDR3 here is CAWRGRQQSLNDSPLHF. CDR3 sequence (DNA): TGTGCCTGGAGGGGCCGGCAACAGTCACTTAATGATTCACCCCTCCACTTT.

The V gene is TRBV19, the J gene TRBJ1-5; D gene uncertain. Germline assignment: CDR1 LNHDA and CDR2 SQIVND (reference sequence). The CDR3 extends over 15 amino acids. V dropped 6 bases and J dropped 5 bases, with 17 bases sitting between them. The CDR3 DNA follows: TGTGCCAGTAGGGTTTCGGGGATCGGCGATCAGCCCCAGCATTTT. This codes for CASRVSGIGDQPQHF.

This chain joins TRBV18 and TRBJ1-2, with 8 positions matching TRBD1. J lost 7 bases, V lost 2 bases, and 3 bases had no gene match. Germline V CDR1 and CDR2: KGHSH, LQKENI. This CDR3 is 13 amino acids long. The CDR3 DNA is TGTGCCAGCTCACCAAAAGGACAGGGTGGCTACACCTTC. It specifies CASSPKGQGGYTF.

This clone was seen just once. The rearrangement uses TRBV7-2 and TRBJ1-1; 7 nucleotides line up with TRBD1. The CDR3 length is 13 residues. CDR1 SGHTA and CDR2 FQGNSA come from the germline V gene. Unmatched junction bases numbered 1, after V lost 6 bases and J lost 0 bases. CDR3 residues: CASRDRLNTEAFF. The CDR3 region has the DNA TGTGCCAGCAGGGACAGGCTGAACACTGAAGCTTTCTTT.

The chain couples TRBV27 to TRBJ2-7, with 8 positions matching TRBD1. This CDR3 contains 15 residues. Germline CDR1 reads MNHEY; CDR2 reads SMNVEV (reference sequence). J lost 5 bases, V lost 3 bases, and 9 bases had no gene match. CDR3 region: CASSFSRGLENEQYF. The CDR3 DNA follows: TGTGCCAGCAGTTTTTCCAGGGGGCTGGAGAACGAGCAGTACTTC.

The chain combines TRBV5-1 with TRBJ2-3; 8 nucleotides line up with TRBD1. The length of the CDR3 is 16 residues. V was clipped by 3 bases and J by 1 base; unmatched bases: 7. Per the germline V gene, CDR1 is SGHRS and CDR2 is YFSETQ. DNA of the CDR3: TGCGCCAGCAGCTCGGGTAGGGGACAGGGCACAGATACGCAGTATTTT. Its translation: CASSSGRGQGTDTQYF.

The genes are TRBV19 and TRBJ1-1; 7 nucleotides agree with TRBD1. The length of the CDR3 is 14 residues. Germline loops: CDR1 LNHDA, CDR2 SQIVND (reference sequence). The ends lost 7 bases at V and 1 base at J; junction bases unmatched: 6. The CDR3 loop reads CASTKQGRNTEAFF. As DNA, the CDR3 is TGTGCCAGTACTAAACAGGGGCGGAACACTGAAGCTTTCTTT.

The J gene is TRBJ1-2, the V gene TRBV28; D possibly corresponds to TRBD1 (5 bases). Deletions cut 3 bases from V and 7 bases from J, with 18 bases between. This CDR3 comprises 15 residues. CDR1 and CDR2 (germline): MDHEN, SYDVKM. The CDR3 loop reads CASSLTDGGRAGYTF. For the CDR3, the DNA is TGTGCCAGCAGTTTGACGGACGGGGGGAGGGCTGGCTACACCTTC.

This clone showed up just a few times. The chain joins TRBV7-9 to TRBJ2-7; 9 bases map to TRBD2. CDR3 length: 15 amino acids. CDR1 SEHNR and CDR2 FQNEAQ come from the germline V gene (reference sequence). The junction had 5 bases not matched to a gene; V was cut back by 1 base and J by 4 bases. CDR3 nucleotide sequence: TGTGCCAGCAGCTTAGTCGCGGGGGGGCCTTACGAGCAGTACTTC. Residues: CASSLVAGGPYEQYF. The full variable domain, completed using reference TRBV7-9 and TRBJ2-7, is DTGVSQNPRHKITKRGQNVTFRCDPISEHNRLYWYRQTLGQGPEFLTYFQNEAQLEKSRLLSDRFSAERPKGSFSTLEIQRTEQGDSAMYLCASSLVAGGPYEQYFGPGTRLTVT.

The chain has TRBV7-9 and TRBJ1-5, with D hard to call. Trimming shortened V by 10 bases and J by 2 bases, and 3 bases separated the two germline ends. The CDR3 has 10 residues. The germline V gene encodes CDR1 SEHNR and CDR2 FQNEAQ (reference sequence). The CDR3 DNA is TGTGCCACTGGCAATCAGCCCCAGCATTTT. It is translated as CATGNQPQHF.